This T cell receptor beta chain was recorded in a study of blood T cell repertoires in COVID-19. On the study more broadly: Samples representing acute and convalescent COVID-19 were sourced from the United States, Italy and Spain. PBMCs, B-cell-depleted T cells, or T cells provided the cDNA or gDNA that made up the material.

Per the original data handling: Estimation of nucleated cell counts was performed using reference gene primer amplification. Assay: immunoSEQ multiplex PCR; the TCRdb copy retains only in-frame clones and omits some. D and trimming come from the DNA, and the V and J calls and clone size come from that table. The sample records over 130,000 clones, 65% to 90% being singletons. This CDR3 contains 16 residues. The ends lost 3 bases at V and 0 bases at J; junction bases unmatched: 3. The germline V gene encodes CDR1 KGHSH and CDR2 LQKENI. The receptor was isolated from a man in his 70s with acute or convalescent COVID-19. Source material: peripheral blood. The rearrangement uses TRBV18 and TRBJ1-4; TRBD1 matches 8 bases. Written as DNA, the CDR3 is TGTGCCAGCTCACCCGGACAGGGAGCAACTAATGAAAAACTGTTTTTT. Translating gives CASSPGQGATNEKLFF. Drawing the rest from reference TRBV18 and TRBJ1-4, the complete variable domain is NAGVMQNPRHLVRRRGQEARLRCSPMKGHSHVYWYRQLPEEGLKFMVYLQKENIIDESGMPKERFSAEFPKEGPSILRIQQVVRGDSAAYFCASSPGQGATNEKLFFGSGTQLSVL.